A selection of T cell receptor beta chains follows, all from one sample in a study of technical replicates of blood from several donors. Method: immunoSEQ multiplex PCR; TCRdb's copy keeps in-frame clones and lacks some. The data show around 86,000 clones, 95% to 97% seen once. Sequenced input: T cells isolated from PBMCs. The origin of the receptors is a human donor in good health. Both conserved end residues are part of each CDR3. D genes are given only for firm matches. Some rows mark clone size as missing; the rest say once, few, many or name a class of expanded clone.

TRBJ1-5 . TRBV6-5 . TGTGCCAGCAGTTACGGGGCAGGGGTCAATCAGCCCCAGCATTTT CASSYGAGVNQPQHF
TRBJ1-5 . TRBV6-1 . TGTGCCAGCAGTGAACTCATTCAGGGTTTTGCTCAGCCCCAGCATTTT CASSELIQGFAQPQHF
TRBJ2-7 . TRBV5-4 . TGTGCCAGCAGCTTGGAATCTACGGTCCCGGGGTCTGCCTACGAGCAGTACTTC CASSLESTVPGSAYEQYF
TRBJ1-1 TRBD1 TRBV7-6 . TGTGCCAGCAGCTCGGGACAGGGGAGCACTGAAGCTTTCTTT CASSSGQGSTEAFF
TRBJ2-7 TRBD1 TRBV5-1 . TGCGCCAGCAGCTTGGTGCGGACAGGGGGCACCTACGAGCAGTACTTC CASSLVRTGGTYEQYF
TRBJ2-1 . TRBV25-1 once TGTGCCAGCAGTGTTAGAAGCGGGCTAGACACCTACAATGAGCAGTTCTTC CASSVRSGLDTYNEQFF
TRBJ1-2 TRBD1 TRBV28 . TGTGCCAGCAGATGGCAGGGGGCCTTTGGCTACACCTTC CASRWQGAFGYTF
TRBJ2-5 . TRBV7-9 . TGTGCCAGCAGCTTAGTCCGAGAGACCCAGTACTTC CASSLVRETQYF
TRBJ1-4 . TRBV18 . TGTGCCAGCTCACCGAGGACGGGGTCTAATGAAAAACTGTTTTTT CASSPRTGSNEKLFF
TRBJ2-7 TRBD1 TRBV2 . TGTGCCAGCAGTGAAGGTGGGACAGGGACCTACGAGCAGTACTTC CASSEGGTGTYEQYF
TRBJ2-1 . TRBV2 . TGTGCCAGCCAAGTGCGGGGCTACAATGAGCAGTTCTTC CASQVRGYNEQFF
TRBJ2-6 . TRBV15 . TGTGCCACCAGCAGGACAGGTGGGGCCAACGTCCTGACTTTC CATSRTGGANVLTF
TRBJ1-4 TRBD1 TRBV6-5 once TGTGCCAGCAGTACCGGGACAGGGAGTGAAAAACTGTTTTTT CASSTGTGSEKLFF
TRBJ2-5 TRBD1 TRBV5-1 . TGCGCCAGCAGGTTCCGGACAGGGATGGACCAAGAGACCCAGTACTTC CASRFRTGMDQETQYF
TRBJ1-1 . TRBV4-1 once TGCGCCAGCAGCCAAGAATTAAAGGGAGGCACTGAAGCTTTCTTT CASSQELKGGTEAFF
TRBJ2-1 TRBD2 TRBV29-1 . TGCAGCGCTCAGCGGGAGGGAGATTACAATGAGCAGTTCTTC CSAQREGDYNEQFF
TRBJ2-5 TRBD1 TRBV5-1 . TGCGCCAGCAGCTCCCGGACAGGGGTGGGGACCCAGTACTTC CASSSRTGVGTQYF
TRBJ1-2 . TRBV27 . TGTGCCAGCAGCTCCTCCAGGGCAGGCCGTGCCGGCTACACCTTC CASSSSRAGRAGYTF
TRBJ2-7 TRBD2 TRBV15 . TGTGCCACCAAGGGTAGCGGGAACTCCTACGAGCAGTACTTC CATKGSGNSYEQYF
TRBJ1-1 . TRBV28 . TGTGCCAGCTTTGGGACATCCCAAGCTTTCTTT CASFGTSQAFF
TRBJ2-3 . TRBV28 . TGTGCCAGCAGCCCTCGGACTCTAGCTATTGTCCTAGATACGCAGTATTTT CASSPRTLAIVLDTQYF
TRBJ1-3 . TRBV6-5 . TGTGCCAGCAGTTACTCGAGACAGGCTTCTGGAAACACCATATATTTT CASSYSRQASGNTIYF
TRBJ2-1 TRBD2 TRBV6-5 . TGTGCCAGCAGGGCTAGCGGGAGTTACAATGAGCAGTTCTTC CASRASGSYNEQFF
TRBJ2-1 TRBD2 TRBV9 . TGTGCCAGCAGCACCCGTTTCGCGGGGGAGTACAATGAGCAGTTCTTC CASSTRFAGEYNEQFF
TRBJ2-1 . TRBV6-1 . TGTGCCAGCAGCGAGGGGGAGAGCTCCTACAATGAGCAGTTCTTC CASSEGESSYNEQFF
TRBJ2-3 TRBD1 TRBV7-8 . TGTGCCAGCAGCTTCCCCCAGCAACCGACAGGGGAAGGAGATACGCAGTATTTT CASSFPQQPTGEGDTQYF
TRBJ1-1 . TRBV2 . TGTGCCAGCGGACTGACAGGGAACACTGAAGCTTTCTTT CASGLTGNTEAFF
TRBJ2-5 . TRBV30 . TGTGCCTGGGACACAGGGCTCCAAGAGACCCAGTACTTC CAWDTGLQETQYF
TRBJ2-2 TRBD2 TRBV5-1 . TGCGCCAGCAGCAAAGGGACTAGCGGGGGGGACACCGGGGAGCTGTTTTTT CASSKGTSGGDTGELFF
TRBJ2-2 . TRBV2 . TGTGCCAGCAGTGATAACCCAGCAGGCACCGGGGAGCTGTTTTTT CASSDNPAGTGELFF
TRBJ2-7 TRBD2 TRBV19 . TGTGCCAGTAGTGCGACGGTGGGAGCGGGAATCTACGAGCAGTACTTC CASSATVGAGIYEQYF
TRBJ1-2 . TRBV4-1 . TGCGCCAGCAGCCCTATGGGGGGATCGAACTATGGCTACACCTTC CASSPMGGSNYGYTF
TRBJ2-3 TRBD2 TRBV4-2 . TGTGCCAGCAGCCAAGTCGGAGCGGGGGGGGTTGCAGATACGCAGTATTTT CASSQVGAGGVADTQYF
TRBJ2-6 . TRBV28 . TGTGCCAGCAGTTCCGGACATCCTGGGGCCAACGTCCTGACTTTC CASSSGHPGANVLTF
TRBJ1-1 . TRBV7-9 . TGTGCCAGCAGCTTATCGGGGACACGAGCTTTCTTT CASSLSGTRAFF
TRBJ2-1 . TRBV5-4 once TGTGCCAGCAGCTTGGTAGAACTAGCCGGGGGTGGCCAGTTCTTC CASSLVELAGGGQFF
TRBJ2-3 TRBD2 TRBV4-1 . TGCGCCAGCAGCCAAGGGGGCTCGGTAGCGGGGCAGTATTTT CASSQGGSVAGQYF
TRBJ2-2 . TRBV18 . TGTGCCAGCTCCCGACCCCGCAGGGGTGGAGACACCGGGGAGCTGTTTTTT CASSRPRRGGDTGELFF
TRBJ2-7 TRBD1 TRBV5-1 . TGCGCCAGCAGCGCGGGACAGGTGATCTCCTACGAGCAGTACTTC CASSAGQVISYEQYF
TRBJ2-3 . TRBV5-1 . TGCGCCAGCAGCTCTGGGACTACAGATACGCAGTATTTT CASSSGTTDTQYF
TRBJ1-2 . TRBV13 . TGTGCCAGCAGCTCCGCAGGGGAGAGGGGCTACACCTTC CASSSAGERGYTF
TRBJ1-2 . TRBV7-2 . TGTGCCAGCAGATTAGCGGTAGAGAACTATGGCTACACCTTC CASRLAVENYGYTF
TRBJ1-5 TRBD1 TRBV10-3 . TGTGCCATCAGTGAGTTCGGGACAGGGTGGCCTTATAGCAATCAGCCCCAGCATTTT CAISEFGTGWPYSNQPQHF
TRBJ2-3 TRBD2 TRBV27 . TGTGCCAGCAGTTTAGGCGCTAGCGGGGGGCCTCAGTATTTT CASSLGASGGPQYF
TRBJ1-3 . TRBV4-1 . TGCGCCAGCAGCCAGCCACGGACTGGGGAAAACACCATATATTTT CASSQPRTGENTIYF
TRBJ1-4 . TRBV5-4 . TGTGCCAGCAGCGTGGGGAGTGAAAAACTGTTTTTT CASSVGSEKLFF
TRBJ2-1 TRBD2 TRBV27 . TGTGCCAGCAAGGTTCAGCGACTAGCGGGGGGCAGCTCCTACAATGAGCAGTTCTTC CASKVQRLAGGSSYNEQFF
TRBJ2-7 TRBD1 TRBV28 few TGTGCCAGCAGGTACTATGGGACAGGGTCGGGCGAGCAGTACTTC CASRYYGTGSGEQYF
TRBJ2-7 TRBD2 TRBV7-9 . TGTGCCAGCAGCTTTGGACTAGCCGTCTACGAGCAGTACTTC CASSFGLAVYEQYF
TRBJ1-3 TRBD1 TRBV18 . TGTGCCAGCATTCCAACAGGGGTTGGAAACACCATATATTTT CASIPTGVGNTIYF
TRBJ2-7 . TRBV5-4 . TGTGCCAGCAGCCCTCTCGAGGGGGGGCTCGATTTC CASSPLEGGLDF
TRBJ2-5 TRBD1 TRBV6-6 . TGTGCCAGCAGTTGGGGACAGGGGGCCGAGACCCAGTACTTC CASSWGQGAETQYF
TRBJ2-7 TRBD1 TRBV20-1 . TGCAGTGCTAGTGACAGGGACGAGCAGTACTTC CSASDRDEQYF
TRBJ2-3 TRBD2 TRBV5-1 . TGCGCCAGCAACTGGGCTAGCGGGAGTACGGTAGATACGCAGTATTTT CASNWASGSTVDTQYF
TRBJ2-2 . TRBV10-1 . TGCGCCAGCAGTCAGGGGAGCACCGGGGAGCTGTTTTTT CASSQGSTGELFF
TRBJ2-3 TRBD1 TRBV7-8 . TGTGCCAGCAGCTTCTACGGACAGGGTGAAGATACGCAGTATTTT CASSFYGQGEDTQYF
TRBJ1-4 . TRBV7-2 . TGTGCCAGCAGCTTTCGCTTGGGGACTCGTAATGAAAAACTGTTTTTT CASSFRLGTRNEKLFF
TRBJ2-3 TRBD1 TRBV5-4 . TGTGCCAGCAGCTTGGGGACAGGGGGCCTAAATACGCAGTATTTT CASSLGTGGLNTQYF
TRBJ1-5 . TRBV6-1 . TGTGCCAGCAGTGAATCTGGGGGCGCTCAGCCCCAGCATTTT CASSESGGAQPQHF
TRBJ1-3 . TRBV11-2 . TGTGCCAGCAGCTCCCCCCTCGCGGAGATCGGTTTAGCCATATATTTT CASSSPLAEIGLAIYF